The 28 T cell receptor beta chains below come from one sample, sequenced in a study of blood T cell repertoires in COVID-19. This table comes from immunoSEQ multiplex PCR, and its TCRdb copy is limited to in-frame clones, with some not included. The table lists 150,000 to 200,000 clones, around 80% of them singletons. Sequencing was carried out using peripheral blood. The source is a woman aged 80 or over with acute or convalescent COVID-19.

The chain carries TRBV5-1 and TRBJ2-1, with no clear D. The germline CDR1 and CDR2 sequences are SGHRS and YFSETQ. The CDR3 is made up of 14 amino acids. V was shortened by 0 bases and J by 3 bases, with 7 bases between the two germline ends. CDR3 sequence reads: CASSLENFYNEQFF. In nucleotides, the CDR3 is TGCGCCAGCAGCTTGGAAAACTTCTACAATGAGCAGTTCTTC.

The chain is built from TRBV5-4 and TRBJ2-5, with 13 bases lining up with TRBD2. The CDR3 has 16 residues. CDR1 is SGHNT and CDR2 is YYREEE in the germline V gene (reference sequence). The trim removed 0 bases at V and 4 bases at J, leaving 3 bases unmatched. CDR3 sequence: CASSLGGTSGIETQYF. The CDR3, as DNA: TGTGCCAGCAGCTTGGGGGGGACTAGCGGGATAGAGACCCAGTACTTC.

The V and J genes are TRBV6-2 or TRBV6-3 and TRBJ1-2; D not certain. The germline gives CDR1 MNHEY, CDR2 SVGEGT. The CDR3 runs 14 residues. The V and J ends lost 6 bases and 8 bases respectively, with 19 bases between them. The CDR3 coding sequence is TGTGCCAGCAGCCAGTCTCCCGCGTTTGAGGGCTACACCTTC. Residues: CASSQSPAFEGYTF.

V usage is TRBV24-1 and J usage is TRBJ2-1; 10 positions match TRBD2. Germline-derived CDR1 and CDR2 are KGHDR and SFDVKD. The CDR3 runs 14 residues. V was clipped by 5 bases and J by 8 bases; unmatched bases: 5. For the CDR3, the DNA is TGTGCCACCAGTGCGGCTAGCGGGGGCTATGAGCAGTTCTTC. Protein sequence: CATSAASGGYEQFF.

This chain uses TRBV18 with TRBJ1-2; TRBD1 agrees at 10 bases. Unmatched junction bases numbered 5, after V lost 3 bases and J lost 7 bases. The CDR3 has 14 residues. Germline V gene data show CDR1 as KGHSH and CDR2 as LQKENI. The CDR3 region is CASSPGQGIGGYTF. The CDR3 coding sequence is TGTGCCAGCTCACCGGGACAGGGGATAGGTGGCTACACCTTC.

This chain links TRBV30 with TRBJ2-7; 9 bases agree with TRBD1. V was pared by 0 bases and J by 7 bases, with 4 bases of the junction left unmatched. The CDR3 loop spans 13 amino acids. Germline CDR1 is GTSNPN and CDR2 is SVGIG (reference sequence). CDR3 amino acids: CAWSVQGAREQYF. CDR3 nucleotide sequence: TGTGCCTGGAGTGTACAGGGGGCACGAGAGCAGTACTTC.

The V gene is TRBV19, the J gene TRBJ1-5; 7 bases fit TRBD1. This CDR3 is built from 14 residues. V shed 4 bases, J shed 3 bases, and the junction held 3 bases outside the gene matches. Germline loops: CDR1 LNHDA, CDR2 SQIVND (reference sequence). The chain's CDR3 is CASSTGTDNQPQHF. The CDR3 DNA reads TGTGCCAGTAGTACCGGGACAGACAATCAGCCCCAGCATTTT.

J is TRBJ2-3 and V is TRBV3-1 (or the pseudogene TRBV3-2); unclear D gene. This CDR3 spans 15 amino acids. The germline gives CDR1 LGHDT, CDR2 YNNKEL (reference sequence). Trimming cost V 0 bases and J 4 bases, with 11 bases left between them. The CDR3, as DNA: TGTGCCAGCAGCCAAGATGTCATCGGAGCAGATACGCAGTATTTT. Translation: CASSQDVIGADTQYF.

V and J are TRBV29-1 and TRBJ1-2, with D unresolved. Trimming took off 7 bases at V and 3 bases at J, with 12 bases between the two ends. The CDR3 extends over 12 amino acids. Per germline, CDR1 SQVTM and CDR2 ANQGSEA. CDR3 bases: TGCAGCGCCGGAAAAGGAGACTATGGCTACACCTTC. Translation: CSAGKGDYGYTF.

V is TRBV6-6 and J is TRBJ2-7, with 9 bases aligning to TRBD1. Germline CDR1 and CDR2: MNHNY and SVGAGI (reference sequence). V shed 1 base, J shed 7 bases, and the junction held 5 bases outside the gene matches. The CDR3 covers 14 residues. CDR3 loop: CASSYWTGASEQYF. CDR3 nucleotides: TGTGCCAGCAGTTACTGGACAGGGGCTAGTGAGCAGTACTTC.

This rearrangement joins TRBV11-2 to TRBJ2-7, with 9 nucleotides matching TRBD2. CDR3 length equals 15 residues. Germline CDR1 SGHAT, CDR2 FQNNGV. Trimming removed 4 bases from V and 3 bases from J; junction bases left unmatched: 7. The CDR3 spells CASSSPGLAVYEQYF. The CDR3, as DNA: TGTGCCAGCAGCTCTCCGGGACTAGCTGTCTACGAGCAGTACTTC.

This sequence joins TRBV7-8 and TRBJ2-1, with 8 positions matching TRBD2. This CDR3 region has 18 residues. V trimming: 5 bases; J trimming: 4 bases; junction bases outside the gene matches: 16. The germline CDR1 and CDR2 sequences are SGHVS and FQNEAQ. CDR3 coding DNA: TGTGCCAGCAGCCTTAGCATAGGCGGGAGGAGTGGGTACAATGAGCAGTTCTTC. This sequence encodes CASSLSIGGRSGYNEQFF.

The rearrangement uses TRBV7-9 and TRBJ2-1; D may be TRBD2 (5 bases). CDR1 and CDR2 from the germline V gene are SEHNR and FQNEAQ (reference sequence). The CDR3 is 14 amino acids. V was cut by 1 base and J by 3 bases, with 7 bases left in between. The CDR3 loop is CASSLDRGYNEQFF. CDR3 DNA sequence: TGTGCCAGCAGCTTAGACCGGGGCTACAATGAGCAGTTCTTC.

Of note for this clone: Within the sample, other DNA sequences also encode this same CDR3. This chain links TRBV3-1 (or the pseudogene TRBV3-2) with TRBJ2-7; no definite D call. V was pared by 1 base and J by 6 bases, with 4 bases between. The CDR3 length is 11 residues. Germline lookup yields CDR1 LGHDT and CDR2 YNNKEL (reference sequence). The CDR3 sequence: CASSQGGEQYF. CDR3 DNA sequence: TGTGCCAGCAGCCAAGGAGGCGAGCAGTACTTC.

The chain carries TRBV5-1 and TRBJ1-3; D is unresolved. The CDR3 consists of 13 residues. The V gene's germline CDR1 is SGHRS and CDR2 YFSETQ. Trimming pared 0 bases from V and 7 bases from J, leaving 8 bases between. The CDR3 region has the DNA TGCGCCAGCAGCTTGGAACCTACGAACACCATATATTTT. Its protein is CASSLEPTNTIYF. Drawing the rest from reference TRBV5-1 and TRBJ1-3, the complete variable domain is KAGVTQTPRYLIKTRGQQVTLSCSPISGHRSVSWYQQTPGQGLQFLFEYFSETQRNKGNFPGRFSGRQFSNSRSEMNVSTLELGDSALYLCASSLEPTNTIYFGEGSWLTVV.

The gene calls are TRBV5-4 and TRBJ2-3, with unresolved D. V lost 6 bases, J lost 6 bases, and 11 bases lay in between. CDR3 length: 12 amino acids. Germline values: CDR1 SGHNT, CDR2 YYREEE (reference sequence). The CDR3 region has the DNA TGTGCCAGCAAGAGCGTTGGGGATACGCAGTATTTT. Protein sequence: CASKSVGDTQYF.

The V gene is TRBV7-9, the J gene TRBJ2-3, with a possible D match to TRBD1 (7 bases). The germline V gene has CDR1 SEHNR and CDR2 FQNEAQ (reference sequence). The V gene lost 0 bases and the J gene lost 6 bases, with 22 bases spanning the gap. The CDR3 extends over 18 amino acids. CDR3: CASSLAHGRGAGGDTQYF. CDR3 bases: TGTGCCAGCAGCTTAGCGCACGGAAGGGGCGCAGGGGGGGATACGCAGTATTTT.

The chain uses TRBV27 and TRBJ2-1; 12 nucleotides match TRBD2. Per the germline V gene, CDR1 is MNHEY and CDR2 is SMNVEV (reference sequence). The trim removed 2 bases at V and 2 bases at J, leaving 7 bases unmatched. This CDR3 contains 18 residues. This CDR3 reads CASSLRASGRATYNEQFF. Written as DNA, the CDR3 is TGTGCCAGCAGTTTAAGGGCTAGCGGGAGGGCTACCTACAATGAGCAGTTCTTC.

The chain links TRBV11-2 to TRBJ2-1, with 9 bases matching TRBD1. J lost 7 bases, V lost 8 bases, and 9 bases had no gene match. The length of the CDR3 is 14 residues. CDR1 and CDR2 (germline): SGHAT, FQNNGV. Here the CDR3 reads CASRKDRGLNEQFF. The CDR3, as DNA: TGTGCCAGCCGGAAGGACAGGGGATTAAATGAGCAGTTCTTC.

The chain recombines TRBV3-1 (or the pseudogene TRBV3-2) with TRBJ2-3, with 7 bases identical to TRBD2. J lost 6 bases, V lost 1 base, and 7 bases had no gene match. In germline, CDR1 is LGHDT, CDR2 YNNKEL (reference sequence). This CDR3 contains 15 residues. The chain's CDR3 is CASSQGSGRGDTQYF. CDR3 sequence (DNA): TGTGCCAGCAGCCAAGGTAGTGGGAGGGGTGATACGCAGTATTTT.

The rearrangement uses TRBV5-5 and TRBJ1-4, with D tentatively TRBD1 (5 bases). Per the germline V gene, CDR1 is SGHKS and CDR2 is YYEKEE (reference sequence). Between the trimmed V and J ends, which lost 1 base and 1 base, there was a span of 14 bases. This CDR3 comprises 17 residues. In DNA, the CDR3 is TGTGCCAGCAGCTTGTACTCAGGGATAGTAACTAATGAAAAACTGTTTTTT. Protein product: CASSLYSGIVTNEKLFF.

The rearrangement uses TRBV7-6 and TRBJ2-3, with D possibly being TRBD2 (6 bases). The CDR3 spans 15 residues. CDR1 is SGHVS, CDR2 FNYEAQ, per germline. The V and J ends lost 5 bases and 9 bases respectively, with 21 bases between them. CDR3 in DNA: TGTGCCAGCAGCCAAAGCGGAGGGGATTGGGAGACGCAGTATTTT. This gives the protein CASSQSGGDWETQYF. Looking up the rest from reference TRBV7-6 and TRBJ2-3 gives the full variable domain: GAGVSQSPRYKVTKRGQDVALRCDPISGHVSLYWYRQALGQGPEFLTYFNYEAQQDKSGLPNDRFSAERPEGSISTLTIQRTEQRDSAMYRCASSQSGGDWETQYFGPGTRLTVL.

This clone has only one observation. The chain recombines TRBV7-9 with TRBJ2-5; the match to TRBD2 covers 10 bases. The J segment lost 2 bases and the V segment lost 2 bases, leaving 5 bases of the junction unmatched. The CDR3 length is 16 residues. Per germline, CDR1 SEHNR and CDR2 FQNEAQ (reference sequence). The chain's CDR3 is CASSLPTSGAQETQYF. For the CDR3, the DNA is TGTGCCAGCAGCTTACCAACTAGCGGGGCACAAGAGACCCAGTACTTC.

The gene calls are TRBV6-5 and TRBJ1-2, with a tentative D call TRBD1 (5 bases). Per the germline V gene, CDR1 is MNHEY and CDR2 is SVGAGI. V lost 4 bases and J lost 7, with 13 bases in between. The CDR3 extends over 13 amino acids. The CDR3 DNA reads TGTGCCAGCAGTTCTCGGACATCTATTGGCTACACCTTC. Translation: CASSSRTSIGYTF.

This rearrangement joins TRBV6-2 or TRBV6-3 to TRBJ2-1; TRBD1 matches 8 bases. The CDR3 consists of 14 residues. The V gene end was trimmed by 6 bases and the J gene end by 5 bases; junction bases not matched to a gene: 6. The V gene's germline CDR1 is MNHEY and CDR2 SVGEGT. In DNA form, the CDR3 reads TGTGCCAGCAGCCCCTGGACAGGGAACAATGAGCAGTTCTTC. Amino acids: CASSPWTGNNEQFF.

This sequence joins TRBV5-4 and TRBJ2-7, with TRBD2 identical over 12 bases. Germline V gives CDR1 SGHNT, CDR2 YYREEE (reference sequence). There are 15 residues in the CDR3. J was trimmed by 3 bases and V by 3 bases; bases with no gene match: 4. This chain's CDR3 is CASSSRLAGDYEQYF. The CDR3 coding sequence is TGTGCCAGCAGCTCCCGACTAGCGGGAGACTACGAGCAGTACTTC.

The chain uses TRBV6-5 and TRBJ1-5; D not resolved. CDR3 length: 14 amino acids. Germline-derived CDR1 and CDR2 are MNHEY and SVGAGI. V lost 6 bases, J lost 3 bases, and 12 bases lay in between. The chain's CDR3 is CASRADGYNQPQHF. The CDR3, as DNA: TGTGCCAGCAGAGCGGACGGGTACAATCAGCCCCAGCATTTT.

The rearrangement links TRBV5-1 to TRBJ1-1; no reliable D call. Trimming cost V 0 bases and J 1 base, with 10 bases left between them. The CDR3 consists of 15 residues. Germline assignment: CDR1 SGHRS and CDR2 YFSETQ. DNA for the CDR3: TGCGCCAGCAGCTTGGAGCACCCTTCGAACACTGAAGCTTTCTTT. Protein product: CASSLEHPSNTEAFF.